The 25 T cell receptor beta chains listed next were all sequenced from one sample in a study of cytomegalovirus exposure and HLA in healthy donors. The protocol was immunoSEQ multiplex PCR, while the TCRdb copy is restricted to in-frame clones and leaves out a portion. This table holds around 150,000 clones, under 90% found once. The sequenced material came from PBMCs. The source is a man aged 18 to 30 in good health and CMV-seropositive.

The V gene is TRBV27, the J gene TRBJ1-2, with unresolved D. V lost 4 bases to trimming and J lost 1 base, with 10 bases between them. Germline V gives CDR1 MNHEY, CDR2 SMNVEV (reference sequence). The CDR3 consists of 14 residues. The CDR3 here is CASSSREGNYGYTF. The CDR3 DNA reads TGTGCCAGCAGTTCCCGTGAGGGTAACTATGGCTACACCTTC.

This chain joins TRBV9 and TRBJ1-1; D might be TRBD1 (6 bases). The CDR3 has 15 residues. Germline CDR1 SGDLS, CDR2 YYNGEE. V dropped 0 bases and J dropped 5 bases, with 14 bases sitting between them. The CDR3: CASSVAAGAATEAFF. CDR3 nucleotides: TGTGCCAGCAGCGTAGCGGCAGGGGCGGCGACTGAAGCTTTCTTT.

The chain is built from TRBV7-9 and TRBJ2-1; 7 bases are shared with TRBD1. The CDR3 length is 15 residues. CDR1 SEHNR and CDR2 FQNEAQ come from the germline V gene (reference sequence). The V segment lost 5 bases and the J segment 3 bases; nucleotides outside the gene matches: 7. CDR3 coding DNA: TGTGCCAGCAGCCGCGTCGACAGGGACTACAATGAGCAGTTCTTC. The encoded protein is CASSRVDRDYNEQFF. Full variable domain (missing parts from reference TRBV7-9 and TRBJ2-1): DTGVSQNPRHKITKRGQNVTFRCDPISEHNRLYWYRQTLGQGPEFLTYFQNEAQLEKSRLLSDRFSAERPKGSFSTLEIQRTEQGDSAMYLCASSRVDRDYNEQFFGPGTRLTVL.

This clone was seen a handful of times. The rearrangement joins TRBV27 to TRBJ2-3, with 9 bases fitting TRBD2. Germline CDR1 reads MNHEY; CDR2 reads SMNVEV (reference sequence). Trimming at V came to 0 bases and at J to 3 bases, leaving 7 bases not matched to a gene. The CDR3 length is 17 residues. The CDR3 sequence: CASSLSGGLARTDTQYF. The CDR3 coding sequence is TGTGCCAGCAGTTTATCGGGGGGACTAGCAAGGACAGATACGCAGTATTTT.

This clone is a singleton in its sample. The chain employs TRBV20-1 and TRBJ2-1; 7 nucleotides line up with TRBD2. The CDR3 contains 11 residues. CDR1 and CDR2 (germline): DFQATT, SNEGSKA (reference sequence). J gave up 13 bases and V 4 bases, and 7 bases lay outside the gene matches. CDR3 sequence reads: CSAKESTSQFF. The CDR3 DNA reads TGCAGTGCTAAGGAATCGACTAGCCAGTTCTTC.

The V and J genes are TRBV21-1 and TRBJ1-1; the D call of TRBD1 is as the table states it, not checked on the DNA. TRBV21-1 is labeled a pseudogene. This CDR3 has 15 residues. For the CDR3, the DNA is TGTGCCAGCAGCAAAGTTGGGGGCGAAACCGCCCATCCTTTCTTT. Residues: CASSKVGGETAHPFF.

This clone appeared a single time. The chain couples TRBV28 to TRBJ2-5; possibly TRBD2 for D (6 bases). V lost 5 bases to trimming and J lost 2 bases, with 12 bases between them. The germline V gene has CDR1 MDHEN and CDR2 SYDVKM. This CDR3 has 14 amino acids. The CDR3 here is CASSETGAQETQYF. CDR3 sequence (DNA): TGTGCCAGCAGTGAGACGGGAGCTCAAGAGACCCAGTACTTC.

The rearrangement links TRBV11-2 to TRBJ2-7, with 8 bases aligning to TRBD2. This CDR3 has 16 residues. V gave up 5 bases and J gave up 1 base; unmatched junction bases: 10. Per germline, CDR1 SGHAT and CDR2 FQNNGV. The CDR3 DNA is TGTGCCAGCAGCCCCAGAAGCGGGAGAGCTTCCTACGAGCAGTACTTC. This sequence encodes CASSPRSGRASYEQYF.

The rearrangement uses TRBV7-9 and TRBJ1-2; 9 bases align to TRBD1. The CDR3 has 16 residues. Germline CDR1 and CDR2: SEHNR and FQNEAQ (reference sequence). The junction had 17 bases not matched to a gene; V was cut back by 8 bases and J by 7 bases. In DNA form, the CDR3 reads TGTGCCAGCGACCGACTTTCGGGACAGGGACTTCCTGGCTACACCTTC. This translates into CASDRLSGQGLPGYTF.

This clone was recorded only once. The chain has TRBV30 and TRBJ1-5; D ambiguous. Germline CDR1 GTSNPN, CDR2 SVGIG (reference sequence). This CDR3 spans 13 amino acids. Trimming removed 1 base from V and 5 bases from J, with 9 bases in between. The CDR3 DNA reads TGTGCCTGGAGTGACGGAGCGGATCAGCCCCAGCATTTT. It yields the protein CAWSDGADQPQHF.

This chain joins TRBV4-2 and TRBJ2-3; TRBD2 matches at 8 bases. V lost 4 bases to trimming and J lost 7 bases; unmatched junction nucleotides: 13. This CDR3 comprises 16 residues. CDR1 is LGHNA and CDR2 is YNFKEQ in the germline V gene. CDR3 DNA: TGTGCCAGCAGCCCACCCGGGAGCGGGAGTTCATATACGCAGTATTTT. As protein: CASSPPGSGSSYTQYF.

This clone has only a few counts. This chain connects TRBV28 to TRBJ1-4; no clear D gene. Trimming stripped 3 bases from V and 7 bases from J, with 12 bases between. Germline V gene sequence: CDR1 MDHEN, CDR2 SYDVKM. CDR3 size: 14 residues. The CDR3 spells CASSFDRFGEKLFF. The CDR3 bases are TGTGCCAGCAGTTTCGATCGTTTCGGTGAAAAACTGTTTTTT.

This chain joins TRBV30 and TRBJ2-3, with 9 bases identical to TRBD1. Germline CDR1 and CDR2: GTSNPN and SVGIG (reference sequence). With V trimmed by 5 bases and J by 1 base, 7 bases remained unmatched. The length of the CDR3 is 15 residues. The CDR3 is CAWAQGAAGTDTQYF. CDR3 DNA sequence: TGTGCCTGGGCACAGGGGGCCGCAGGCACAGATACGCAGTATTTT.

The rearrangement links TRBV5-4 to TRBJ2-7; D possibly corresponds to TRBD2 (6 bases). V was pared by 0 bases and J by 5 bases, with 18 bases between. This CDR3 is 16 amino acids long. CDR1 and CDR2 (germline): SGHNT, YYREEE (reference sequence). CDR3 region: CASSLGGAGKRDEQYF. Written as DNA, the CDR3 is TGTGCCAGCAGCTTGGGTGGTGCGGGGAAAAGAGACGAGCAGTACTTC.

This clone was detected once. The chain is built from TRBV25-1 and TRBJ2-5; TRBD2 might be the D (5 bases). V gave up 4 bases and J gave up 3 bases, with 9 bases separating them. The CDR3 runs 13 residues. Looked up from germline, CDR1 is MGHDK and CDR2 is SYGVNS. Here the CDR3 reads CASSAEGEETQYF. Here the CDR3 DNA reads TGTGCCAGCAGTGCAGAGGGAGAAGAGACCCAGTACTTC. Full variable domain (outside the CDR3, taken from reference TRBV25-1 and TRBJ2-5): EADIYQTPRYLVIGTGKKITLECSQTMGHDKMYWYQQDPGMELHLIHYSYGVNSTEKGDLSSESTVSRIRTEHFPLTLESARPSHTSQYLCASSAEGEETQYFGPGTRLLVL.

J is TRBJ2-7 and V is TRBV6-1, with D possibly matching TRBD1 (6 bases). With 5 bases removed from V and 1 base from J, the gap between germline ends came to 9 bases. The CDR3 loop spans 13 amino acids. Germline lookup yields CDR1 MNHNS and CDR2 SASEGT. CDR3 amino acids: CASSPGQSYEQYF. The CDR3 DNA reads as TGTGCCAGCAGTCCCGGACAGTCCTACGAGCAGTACTTC.

J is TRBJ1-1 and V is TRBV4-1, with 9 bases matching TRBD1. CDR1 is MGHRA and CDR2 is YSYEKL in the germline V gene. V was clipped by 3 bases and J by 0 bases; unmatched bases: 17. This CDR3 spans 20 amino acids. The CDR3 nucleotides read TGCGCCAGCAGCCAGAACCTTCCGGGACAGGGCCGACGGTTGAACACTGAAGCTTTCTTT. Translation: CASSQNLPGQGRRLNTEAFF.

This clone came up once. The rearrangement links TRBV29-1 to TRBJ2-1; 10 bases fit TRBD1. This CDR3 spans 14 amino acids. Germline-derived CDR1 and CDR2 are SQVTM and ANQGSEA. The trim removed 4 bases at V and 6 bases at J, leaving 6 bases unmatched. The CDR3 DNA reads as TGCAGCGTTGGAGACAGGGGGCAAGGCAATGAGCAGTTCTTC. This encodes CSVGDRGQGNEQFF.

This clone was counted only a few times. The genes are TRBV7-9 and TRBJ2-2; TRBD1 might be the D (5 bases). Trimming stripped 5 bases from V and 8 bases from J, with 15 bases between. Germline CDR1 reads SEHNR; CDR2 reads FQNEAQ (reference sequence). CDR3 length: 14 amino acids. CDR3 coding DNA: TGTGCCAGCAGCGCATCAGGGATTGTGGGGGAGCTGTTTTTT. Amino acids: CASSASGIVGELFF.

V usage is TRBV7-6 and J usage is TRBJ1-1; the D is unclear. The CDR3 loop spans 16 amino acids. Germline V lookup: CDR1 SGHVS, CDR2 FNYEAQ. Trimming stripped 1 base from V and 1 base from J, with 13 bases between. The chain's CDR3 is CASSLGGGIGNTEAFF. In nucleotides, the CDR3 is TGTGCCAGCAGCTTAGGGGGAGGCATAGGGAACACTGAAGCTTTCTTT.

V gene TRBV29-1 combines with J gene TRBJ1-2, with a possible D match to TRBD1 (5 bases). Germline CDR1 SQVTM, CDR2 ANQGSEA. V dropped 7 bases and J dropped 6 bases, with 12 bases sitting between them. CDR3 length: 11 amino acids. As DNA, the CDR3 is TGCAGCGCCGGGCCGGACAATGGCTACACCTTC. It is translated as CSAGPDNGYTF.

The chain combines TRBV10-2 with TRBJ2-7; weak D call: TRBD2 (6 bases). The CDR3 length is 14 residues. V was pared by 6 bases and J by 10 bases, with 22 bases between. CDR1 WSHSY and CDR2 SAAADI come from the germline V gene. CDR3 sequence (DNA): TGCGCCAGCAGCCCACCGCGGGATCACCTGGGACAGTACTTC. It specifies CASSPPRDHLGQYF.

The rearrangement links TRBV11-3 to TRBJ2-3, with TRBD2 identical over 8 bases. In germline, CDR1 is SGHNT, CDR2 YENEEA. The J segment lost 4 bases and the V segment lost 5 bases, leaving 11 bases of the junction unmatched. This CDR3 is built from 16 residues. The CDR3 here is CASSSPEGLVSDTQYF. The CDR3 DNA sequence: TGTGCCAGCAGCAGCCCCGAGGGACTAGTATCAGATACGCAGTATTTT.

This clone was seen just once. The rearrangement links TRBV6-5 to TRBJ2-7, with TRBD2 matching 9 bases. Per the germline V gene, CDR1 is MNHEY and CDR2 is SVGAGI. The CDR3 sequence is 14 residues long. V shed 0 bases and J 3 bases; nucleotides not matched to a gene: 0. CDR3 in amino acids: CASSYSREGYEQYF. As DNA, the CDR3 is TGTGCCAGCAGTTACTCGCGGGAGGGCTACGAGCAGTACTTC.

The V call is TRBV5-8, the J call TRBJ2-1, with 7 bases lining up with TRBD1. This CDR3 region has 16 residues. Germline lookup yields CDR1 SGHTS and CDR2 YDEGEE. V lost 5 bases to trimming and J lost 4 bases; unmatched junction nucleotides: 12. Written as DNA, the CDR3 is TGTGCCAGCAGGTTGACCCCCGACAGGGCGTACAATGAGCAGTTCTTC. It translates to CASRLTPDRAYNEQFF.